Following are 4 T cell receptor beta chains from one sample sequenced in a study of blood T cells in healthy people across ages. A J-beta primer mix and a sample-barcoded 5' primer were used in a second PCR of about 7 to 12 cycles. One entry per CDR3 protein results from TCRdb running MiXCR on the 5' RACE reads. The repertoire includes 1.5 million to 2 million distinct CDR3 sequences, about 39% of them detected once, and under 30% sits in the top ten. Sequences were obtained from blood. The source of these receptors is a human donor in good health.

Concerning this clonotype itself: A junction end diverges from the germline sequence, so it may reflect a read error. J is TRBJ2-5 and V is TRBV10-3; D is unresolved. The CDR3 length is 13 residues. Germline V lookup: CDR1 ENHRY, CDR2 SYGVKD. For the CDR3, the DNA is TGTGCCATCAGAGAGTCCGGGCAAGAGACCCAGTACTTC. The encoded protein is CAIRESGQETQYF.

The V gene is TRBV7-2, the J gene TRBJ2-7; D is undetermined. There are 14 residues in the CDR3. The V and J ends lost 1 base and 6 bases respectively, with 13 bases between them. Germline CDR1 reads SGHTA; CDR2 reads FQGNSA. The CDR3 is CASSLEYSGFEQYF. The DNA of the CDR3 is TGTGCCAGCAGCTTAGAGTATTCCGGTTTCGAGCAGTACTTC.

The J gene is TRBJ1-3, the V gene TRBV7-2; D call uncertain. Trimming removed 2 bases at V and 1 base at J, with 15 bases between. Germline CDR1 is SGHTA and CDR2 is FQGNSA. This CDR3 has 17 residues. The CDR3 DNA reads TGTGCCAGCAGCTTATATTTGATTGGAAGTTCTGGAAACACCATATATTTT. It specifies CASSLYLIGSSGNTIYF.

Here the CDR3 reads CASSAGLVLNEQFF. As DNA, the CDR3 is TGTGCCAGCAGTGCGGGACTAGTCTTGAATGAGCAGTTCTTC. The chain employs TRBV6-5 and TRBJ2-1, with 8 positions matching TRBD2. CDR3 length equals 14 residues. The germline CDR1 and CDR2 sequences are MNHEY and SVGAGI. V lost 5 bases, J lost 7 bases, and 7 bases stayed unmatched.